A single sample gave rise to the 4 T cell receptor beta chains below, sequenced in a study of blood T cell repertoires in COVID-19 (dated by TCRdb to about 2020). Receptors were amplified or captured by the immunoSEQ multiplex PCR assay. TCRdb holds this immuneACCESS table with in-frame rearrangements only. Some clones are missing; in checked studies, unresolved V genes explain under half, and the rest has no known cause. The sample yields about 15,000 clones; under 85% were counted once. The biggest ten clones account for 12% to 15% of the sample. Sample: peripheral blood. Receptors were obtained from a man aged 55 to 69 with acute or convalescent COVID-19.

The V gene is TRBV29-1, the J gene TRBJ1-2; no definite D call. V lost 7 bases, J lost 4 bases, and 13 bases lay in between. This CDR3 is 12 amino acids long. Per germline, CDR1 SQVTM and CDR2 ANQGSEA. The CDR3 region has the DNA TGCAGCGCCGAGGTCAGCCCCTATGGCTACACCTTC. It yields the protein CSAEVSPYGYTF.

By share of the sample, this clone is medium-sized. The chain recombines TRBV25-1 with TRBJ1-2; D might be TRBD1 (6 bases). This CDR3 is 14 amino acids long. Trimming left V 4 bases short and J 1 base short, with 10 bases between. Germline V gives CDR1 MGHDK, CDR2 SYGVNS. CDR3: CASSGGGDNYGYTF. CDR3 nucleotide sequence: TGTGCCAGCAGTGGAGGGGGGGATAACTATGGCTACACCTTC.

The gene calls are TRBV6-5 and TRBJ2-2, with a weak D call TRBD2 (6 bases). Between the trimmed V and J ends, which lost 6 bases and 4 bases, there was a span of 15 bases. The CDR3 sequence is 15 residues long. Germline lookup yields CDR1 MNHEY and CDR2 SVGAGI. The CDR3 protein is CASRRGYPATGELFF. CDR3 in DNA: TGTGCCAGCAGACGGGGGTATCCCGCCACCGGGGAGCTGTTTTTT.

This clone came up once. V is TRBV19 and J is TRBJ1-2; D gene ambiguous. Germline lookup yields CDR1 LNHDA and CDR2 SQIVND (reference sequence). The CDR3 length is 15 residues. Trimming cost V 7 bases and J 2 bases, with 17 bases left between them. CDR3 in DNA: TGTGCCAGTACGGGTGCGGGCATAAGGAACTATGGCTACACCTTC. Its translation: CASTGAGIRNYGYTF.